This T cell receptor beta chain was identified in a study of CD8+ T cells in alopecia areata (dated by TCRdb to the late 2010s). Study-wide context: Treated patients were enrolled in an open-label pilot trial of oral tofacitinib at 5 to 10 mg twice daily for moderate-to-severe alopecia areata. Patients stayed on tofacitinib for 6 to 18 months and then had 6 months of follow-up off drug so that delayed response and recurrence could be assessed. The SALT score, which quantifies the percentage of affected scalp surface area, was used to measure disease severity in treated patients. In both human patients and the C3H/HeJ mouse model, the study applied high-throughput TCRbeta sequencing to look at T cell clonal expansion in alopecia areata. Human TCRbeta sequencing covered scalp tissue and sorted CD4+ and CD8+ peripheral blood T cells from patchy and totalis/universalis alopecia areata patients and healthy controls. Tofacitinib-treated patients had biopsies at baseline and at 4 and 24 weeks of treatment, with a later scalp biopsy in several patients. Scalp clonality was compared across normal scalp (n=4), patchy alopecia areata scalp (n=8), and alopecia totalis/universalis scalp (n=8). RNA was extracted with the PAXgene miRNA kit for fixed scalp, the miRNeasy kit for PBMCs, and the RNeasy kit for mouse skin. immunoSEQ multiplex PCR using 35 Vbeta forward primers and 13 Jbeta reverse primers was used to amplify TCRbeta CDR3 regions. Broad study findings and their caveats: Compared with normal scalp, lesional scalp had higher clonality and more expanded CD8+ clones, particularly in alopecia totalis/universalis, a pattern that suggests antigenic drive. Shared TCR sequences between patients were less evident than in mice, which may be partly attributable to HLA diversity in the patient population. Scalp TCR repertoire analysis is complicated because resident alphabeta T cells in normal human skin are also sequenced, whereas mouse skin is dominated by gammadelta T cells. Many expanded lesional clones persisted in scalp and blood during tofacitinib treatment, which may partly explain relapse after stopping treatment. Scalp clonality and the number of expanded CD8+ clones among the top 100 scalp clones were significantly decreased by tofacitinib. Because the treated cohort was small and included a single nonresponder, larger studies are needed to assess links between baseline CD8+ expansion and response.

Per the publication, the time point label means: 20 to 30 weeks on oral tofacitinib. The treatment or condition label on this specimen signifies: oral pan-JAK inhibitor, 5-10 mg twice daily. From alopecia areata patients, peripheral blood was collected along with lesional scalp punch biopsies. After PBMCs were isolated by density centrifugation and stained for CD3, CD4 and CD8, a FACSAria was used to sort CD4+ and CD8+ T cells. With respect to this clone: Its antigen is not yet known. Base qualities are not recorded, but no much larger clone differs from it by a single base.

The library was prepared using the immunoSEQ multiplex PCR assay. To provide template for TCR sequencing, every sample had RNA extracted and reverse transcribed into cDNA. First-strand cDNA was synthesized with SuperScript III using a 2:1 mix of oligo-dT and random hexamers. Amplification bias was assessed with a synthetic immune receptor repertoire, and residual bias was removed computationally. The authors' pipeline ran thus. Raw reads were preprocessed to remove errors, and CDR3 was defined by IMGT conventions from the conserved cysteine to phenylalanine. Clonality was computed as 1 minus the Shannon entropy, with the entropy normalized by log2 of the number of productive unique TCRs. Whether each scalp clone was CD4 or CD8 was inferred by checking scalp TCRbeta sequences against the CD4 and CD8 repertoires from sorted blood. TCRdb retrieved this table from immuneACCESS and kept in-frame rearrangements only. Not all clones are present; in checked studies, unresolved V genes account for under half, and no reason is known for the remainder. D and trimming come from the DNA, and the V and J calls and clone size come from that table. For this sample there are nearly 200,000 clones; 58% appear just once. The ten largest clonotypes hold under 7% of the sample.

CDR1 is given as SGHRS and CDR2 as YFSETQ, both from the germline V gene. V has 0 bases trimmed and J has 5 bases trimmed; junction bases matching no gene number 6. Counted from cysteine to phenylalanine, this CDR3 has 15 amino acids. The CDR3 DNA has 45 bases and is translated from base 1. The chain employs TRBV5-1 and TRBJ2-5, with 8 bases matching TRBD2. This sequence was found in a human donor with alopecia areata. Material: CD4+ T cells sorted from blood, obtained at week 24, from a patient treated with tofacitinib. The sequenced DNA: TGCGCCAGCAGCTTGGCTCCCAGCGGGAGTGAGACCCAGTACTTC. Its amino acids are CASSLAPSGSETQYF.